This TCR delta chain was captured by sequencing in a study of γδ T cells in repeated Plasmodium falciparum infection. Bulk repertoires came from Vgamma9/Vdelta2+ or Vdelta2-negative gammadelta T cells flow-sorted from PBMC. Worth noting for this clone: The protein TCRdb lists belongs to a much larger clone and differs from this DNA's translation at residue 11, which points to a read error; the protein shown is made from the DNA.

TCRdb fed the multiplex PCR reads to CATT. The sample lists tens of thousands of delta-chain clones, over 1.5% seen once, with 15% in the top ten. The CDR3 is 24 amino acids. Germline V lookup: CDR1 TSWWSYY, CDR2 QGS. With 0 bases clipped from V and 0 bases from J, the junction kept 24 bases outside the gene matches. The sequenced sample was gamma-delta T cells from blood. The rearrangement uses TRDV1 and TRDJ1; 11 bases fit TRDD3. This receptor was taken from a pool of human donors (malaria-infected and uninfected, not separated). CDR3 DNA sequence: TGTGCTCTTGGGGAACTCAGATCCTACCTCCCTCGTACTGGGGGATATATCCACACCGATAAACTCATCTTT. Translation: CALGELRSYLPRTGGYIHTDKLIF.